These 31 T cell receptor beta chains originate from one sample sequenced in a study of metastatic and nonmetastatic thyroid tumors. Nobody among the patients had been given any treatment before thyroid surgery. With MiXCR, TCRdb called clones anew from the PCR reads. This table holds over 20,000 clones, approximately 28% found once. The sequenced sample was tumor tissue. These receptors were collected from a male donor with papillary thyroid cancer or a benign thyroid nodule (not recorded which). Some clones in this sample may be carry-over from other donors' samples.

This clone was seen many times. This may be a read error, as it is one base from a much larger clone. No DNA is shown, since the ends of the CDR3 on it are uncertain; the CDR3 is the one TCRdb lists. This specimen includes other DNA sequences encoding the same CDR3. This CDR3 reads CASSEWGRGTEAFF. The chain has TRBV25-1 and TRBJ1-1; the listed D gene, TRBD1, was not tested against the DNA. The CDR3 is 14 residues long, ends included. Germline V lookup: CDR1 MGHDK, CDR2 SYGVNS.

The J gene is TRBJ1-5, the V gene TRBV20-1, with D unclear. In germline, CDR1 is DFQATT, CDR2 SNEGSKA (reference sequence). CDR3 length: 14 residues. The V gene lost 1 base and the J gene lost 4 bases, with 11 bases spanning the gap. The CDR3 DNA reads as TGCAGTGCTAGAGGAGACATCATTAATCAGCCCCAGCATTTT. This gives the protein CSARGDIINQPQHF.

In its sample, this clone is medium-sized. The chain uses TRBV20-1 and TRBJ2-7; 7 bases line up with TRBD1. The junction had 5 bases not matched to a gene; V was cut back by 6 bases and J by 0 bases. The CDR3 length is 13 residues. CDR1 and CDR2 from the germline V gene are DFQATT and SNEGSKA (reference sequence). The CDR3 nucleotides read TGCAGTGCCCCCCGGGACAGCTCCTACGAGCAGTACTTC. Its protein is CSAPRDSSYEQYF.

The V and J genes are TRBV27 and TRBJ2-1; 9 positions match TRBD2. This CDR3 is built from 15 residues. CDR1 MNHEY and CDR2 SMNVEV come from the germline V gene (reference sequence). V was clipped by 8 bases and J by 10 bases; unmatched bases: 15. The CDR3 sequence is CASSNLAGSLGEQFF. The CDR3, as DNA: TGTGCCAGCTCGAATCTAGCGGGATCTCTTGGGGAGCAGTTCTTC.

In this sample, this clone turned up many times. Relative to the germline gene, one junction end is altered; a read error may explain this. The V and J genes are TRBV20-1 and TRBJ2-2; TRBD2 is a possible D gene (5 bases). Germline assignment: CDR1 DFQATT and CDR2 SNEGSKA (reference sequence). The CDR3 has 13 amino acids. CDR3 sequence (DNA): TGCAGTACTAGGGATTCGAACACCGGGGAGCTGTTTTTT. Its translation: CSTRDSNTGELFF.

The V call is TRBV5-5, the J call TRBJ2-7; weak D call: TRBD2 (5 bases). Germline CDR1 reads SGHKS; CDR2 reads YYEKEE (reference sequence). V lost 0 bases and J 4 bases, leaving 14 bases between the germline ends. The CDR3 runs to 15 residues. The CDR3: CASSLARGSNYEQYF. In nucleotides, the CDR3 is TGTGCCAGCAGCTTGGCCCGGGGATCTAATTACGAGCAGTACTTC. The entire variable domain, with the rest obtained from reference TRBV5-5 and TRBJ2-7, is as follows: DAGVTQSPTHLIKTRGQQVTLRCSPISGHKSVSWYQQVLGQGPQFIFQYYEKEERGRGNFPDRFSARQFPNYSSELNVNALLLGDSALYLCASSLARGSNYEQYFGPGTRLTVT.

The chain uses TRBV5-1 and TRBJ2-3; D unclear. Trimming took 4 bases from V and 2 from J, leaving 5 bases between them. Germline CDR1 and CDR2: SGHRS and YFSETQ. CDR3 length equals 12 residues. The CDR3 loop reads CASSPNTDTQYF. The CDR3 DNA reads TGCGCCAGCAGCCCAAACACAGATACGCAGTATTTT.

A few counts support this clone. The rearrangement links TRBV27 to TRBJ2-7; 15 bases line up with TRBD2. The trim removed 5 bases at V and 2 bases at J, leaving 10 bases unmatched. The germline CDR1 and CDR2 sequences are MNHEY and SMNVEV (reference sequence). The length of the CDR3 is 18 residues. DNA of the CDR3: TGTGCCAGCAGTGTAGGACTAGCGGGAGGGCCAAGGACCTACGAGCAGTACTTC. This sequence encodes CASSVGLAGGPRTYEQYF.

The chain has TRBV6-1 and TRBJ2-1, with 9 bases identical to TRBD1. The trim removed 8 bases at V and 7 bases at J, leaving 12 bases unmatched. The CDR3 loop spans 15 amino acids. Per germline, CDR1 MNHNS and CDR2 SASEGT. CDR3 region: CASRLAGTGINEQFF. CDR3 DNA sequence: TGTGCCAGCCGCCTTGCCGGGACAGGGATAAATGAGCAGTTCTTC.

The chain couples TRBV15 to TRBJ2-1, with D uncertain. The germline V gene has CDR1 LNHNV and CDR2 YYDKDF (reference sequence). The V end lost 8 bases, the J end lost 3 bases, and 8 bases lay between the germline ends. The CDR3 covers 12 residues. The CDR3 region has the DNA TGTGCCACCGGTGACCACTACAATGAGCAGTTCTTC. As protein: CATGDHYNEQFF.

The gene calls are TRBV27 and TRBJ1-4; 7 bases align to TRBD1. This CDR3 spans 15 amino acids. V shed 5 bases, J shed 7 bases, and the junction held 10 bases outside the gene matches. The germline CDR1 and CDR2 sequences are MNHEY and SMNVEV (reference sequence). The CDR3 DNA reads TGTGCCAGCAGTGGCCCGCCAGGGGGTCGTGAAAAACTGTTTTTT. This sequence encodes CASSGPPGGREKLFF.

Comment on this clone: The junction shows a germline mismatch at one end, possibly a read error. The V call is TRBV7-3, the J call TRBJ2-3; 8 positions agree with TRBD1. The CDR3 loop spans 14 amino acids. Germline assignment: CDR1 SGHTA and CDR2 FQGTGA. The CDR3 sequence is CVSSFTGQGDTQYF. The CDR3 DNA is TGTGTCAGCAGCTTCACCGGACAGGGCGATACGCAGTATTTT. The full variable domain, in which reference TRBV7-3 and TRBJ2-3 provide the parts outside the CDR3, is GAGVSQTPSNKVTEKGKYVELRCDPISGHTALYWYRQSLGQGPEFLIYFQGTGAADDSGLPNDRFFAVRPEGSVSTLKIQRTERGDSAVYLCVSSFTGQGDTQYFGPGTRLTVL.

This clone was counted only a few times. The CDR3 DNA is TGTGCCAGCAGTTTCGGGGACCGAACCTACGAGCAGTACTTC. It specifies CASSFGDRTYEQYF. The rearrangement joins TRBV28 to TRBJ2-7, with D perhaps TRBD1 or TRBD2 (5 bases each). Per the germline V gene, CDR1 is MDHEN and CDR2 is SYDVKM. The CDR3 sequence is 14 residues long. The ends were cut back, 3 bases at V and 2 bases at J, with 11 bases in the middle.

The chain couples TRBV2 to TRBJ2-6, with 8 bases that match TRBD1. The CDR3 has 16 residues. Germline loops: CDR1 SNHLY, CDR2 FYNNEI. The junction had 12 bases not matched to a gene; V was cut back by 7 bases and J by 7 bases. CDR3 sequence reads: CASTRDRCFGANVLTF. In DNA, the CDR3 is TGTGCCAGCACCCGGGACAGGTGTTTTGGTGCCAACGTCCTGACTTTC. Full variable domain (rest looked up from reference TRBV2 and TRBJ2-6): EPEVTQTPSHQVTQMGQEVILRCVPISNHLYFYWYRQILGQKVEFLVSFYNNEISEKSEIFDDQFSVERPDGSNFTLKIRSTKLEDSAMYFCASTRDRCFGANVLTFGAGSRLTVL.

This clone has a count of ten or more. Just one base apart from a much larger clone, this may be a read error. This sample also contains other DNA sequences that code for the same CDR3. Written as DNA, the CDR3 is TGCGCCAGCAGCTTGTCGGGGGCCTCCTACGAGCAGTACTTC. Translated: CASSLSGASYEQYF. The chain couples TRBV5-1 to TRBJ2-7, with D possibly called TRBD1 or TRBD2 (6 bases each). The CDR3 contains 14 residues. Germline-derived CDR1 and CDR2 are SGHRS and YFSETQ. Trimming pared 1 base from V and 0 bases from J, leaving 8 bases between.

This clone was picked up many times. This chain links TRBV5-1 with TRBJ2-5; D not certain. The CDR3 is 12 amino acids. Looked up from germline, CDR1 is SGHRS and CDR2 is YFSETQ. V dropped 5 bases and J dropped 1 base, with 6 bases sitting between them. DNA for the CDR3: TGCGCCAGCAGTCACACCCAAGAGACCCAGTACTTC. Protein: CASSHTQETQYF.

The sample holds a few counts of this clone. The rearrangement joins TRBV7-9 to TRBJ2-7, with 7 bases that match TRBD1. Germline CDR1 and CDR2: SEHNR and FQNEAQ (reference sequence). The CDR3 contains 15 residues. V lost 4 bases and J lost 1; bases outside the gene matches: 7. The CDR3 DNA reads TGTGCCAGCAGCTCCACCCGGGACAGTTCCTACGAGCAGTACTTC. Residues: CASSSTRDSSYEQYF.

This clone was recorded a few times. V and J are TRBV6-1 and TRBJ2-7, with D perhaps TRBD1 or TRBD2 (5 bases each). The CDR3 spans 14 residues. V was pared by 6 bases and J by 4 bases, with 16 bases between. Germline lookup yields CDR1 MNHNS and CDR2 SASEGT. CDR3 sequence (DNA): TGTGCCAGCAGCACGGGGACGGAGCCGTACGAGCAGTACTTC. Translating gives CASSTGTEPYEQYF.

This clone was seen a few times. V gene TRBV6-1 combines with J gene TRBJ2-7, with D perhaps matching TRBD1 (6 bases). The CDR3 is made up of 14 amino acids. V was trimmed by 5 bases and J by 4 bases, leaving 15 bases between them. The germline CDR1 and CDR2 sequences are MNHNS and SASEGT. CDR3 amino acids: CASSHNRERYEQYF. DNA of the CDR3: TGTGCCAGCAGTCATAACAGGGAACGGTACGAGCAGTACTTC.

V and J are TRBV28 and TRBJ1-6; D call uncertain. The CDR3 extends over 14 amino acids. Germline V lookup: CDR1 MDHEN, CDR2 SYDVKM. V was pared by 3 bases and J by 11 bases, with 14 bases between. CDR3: CASSFVGAGPPLHF. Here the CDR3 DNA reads TGTGCCAGCAGTTTCGTGGGCGCCGGCCCACCCCTCCACTTT.

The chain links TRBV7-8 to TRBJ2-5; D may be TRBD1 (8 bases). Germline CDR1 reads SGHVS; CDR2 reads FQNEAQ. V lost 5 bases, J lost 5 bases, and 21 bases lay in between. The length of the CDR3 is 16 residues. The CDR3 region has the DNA TGTGCCAGCAGCCCCGGGACAGGTCCGCGGGGGGAGACCCAGTACTTC. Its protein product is CASSPGTGPRGETQYF.

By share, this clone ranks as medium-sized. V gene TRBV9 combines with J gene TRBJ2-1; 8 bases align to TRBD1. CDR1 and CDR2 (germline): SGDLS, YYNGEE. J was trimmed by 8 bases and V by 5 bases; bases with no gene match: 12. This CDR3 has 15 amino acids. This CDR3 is CASSETGDGEDEQFF. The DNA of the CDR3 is TGTGCCAGCAGTGAGACAGGGGACGGCGAGGATGAGCAGTTCTTC.

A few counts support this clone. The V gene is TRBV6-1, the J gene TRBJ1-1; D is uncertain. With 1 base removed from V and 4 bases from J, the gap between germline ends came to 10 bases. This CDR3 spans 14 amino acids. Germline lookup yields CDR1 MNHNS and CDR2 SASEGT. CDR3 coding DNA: TGTGCCAGCAGTGAAGGGGATGGCGGCACTGAAGCTTTCTTT. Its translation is CASSEGDGGTEAFF.

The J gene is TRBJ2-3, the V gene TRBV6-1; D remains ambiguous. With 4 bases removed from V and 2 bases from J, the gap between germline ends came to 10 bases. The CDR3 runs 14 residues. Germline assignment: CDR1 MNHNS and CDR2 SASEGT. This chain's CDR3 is CASSAGSHTDTQYF. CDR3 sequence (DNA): TGTGCCAGCAGTGCAGGCTCCCACACAGATACGCAGTATTTT.

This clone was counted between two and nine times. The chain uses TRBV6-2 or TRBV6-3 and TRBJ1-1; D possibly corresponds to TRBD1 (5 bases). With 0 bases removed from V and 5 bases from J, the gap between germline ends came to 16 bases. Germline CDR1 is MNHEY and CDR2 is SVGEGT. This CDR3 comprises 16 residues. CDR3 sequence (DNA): TGTGCCAGCAGTTACTCGGGGCCGGCTGGTCGTACTGAAGCTTTCTTT. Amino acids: CASSYSGPAGRTEAFF.

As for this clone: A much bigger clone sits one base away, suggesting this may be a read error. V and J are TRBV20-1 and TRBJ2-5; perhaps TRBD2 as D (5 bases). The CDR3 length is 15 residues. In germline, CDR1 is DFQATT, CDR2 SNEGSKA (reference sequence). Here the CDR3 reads CSTSSSQEYQETQYF. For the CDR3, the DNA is TGCAGTACTAGTAGCTCCCAGGAGTACCAAGAGACCCAGTACTTC.

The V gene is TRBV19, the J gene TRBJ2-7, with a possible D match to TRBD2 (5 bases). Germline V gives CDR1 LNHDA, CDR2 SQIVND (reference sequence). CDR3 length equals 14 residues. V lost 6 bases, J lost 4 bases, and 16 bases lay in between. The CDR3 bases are TGTGCCAGTAGATTAGGAGGCGCGGGTTACGAGCAGTACTTC. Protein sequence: CASRLGGAGYEQYF.

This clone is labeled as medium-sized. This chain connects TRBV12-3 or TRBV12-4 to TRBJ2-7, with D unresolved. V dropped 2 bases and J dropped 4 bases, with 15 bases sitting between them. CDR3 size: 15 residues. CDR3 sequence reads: CASSLLSALGYEQYF. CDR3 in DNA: TGTGCCAGCAGTTTATTAAGCGCCCTCGGATACGAGCAGTACTTC.

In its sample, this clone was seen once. The CDR3 DNA reads as TGTGCCACCAGTGATCGGGGGTCGAGACAGGGCAAGAATGAGCAGTTCTTC. Translating it yields CATSDRGSRQGKNEQFF. The chain links TRBV24-1 to TRBJ2-1, with a tentative D call TRBD1 (7 bases). CDR1 is KGHDR and CDR2 is SFDVKD in the germline V gene. The V end was cut by 3 bases, the J end by 7 bases, with 21 bases between. The CDR3 totals 17 residues.

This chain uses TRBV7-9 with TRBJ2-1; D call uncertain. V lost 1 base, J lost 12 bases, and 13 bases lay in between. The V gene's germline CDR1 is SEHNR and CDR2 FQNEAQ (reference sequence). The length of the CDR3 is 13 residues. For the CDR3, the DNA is TGTGCCAGCAGCTTAGAGGCGCACGGAAGGCAGTTCTTC. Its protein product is CASSLEAHGRQFF. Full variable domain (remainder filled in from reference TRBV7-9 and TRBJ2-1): DTGVSQNPRHKITKRGQNVTFRCDPISEHNRLYWYRQTLGQGPEFLTYFQNEAQLEKSRLLSDRFSAERPKGSFSTLEIQRTEQGDSAMYLCASSLEAHGRQFFGPGTRLTVL.

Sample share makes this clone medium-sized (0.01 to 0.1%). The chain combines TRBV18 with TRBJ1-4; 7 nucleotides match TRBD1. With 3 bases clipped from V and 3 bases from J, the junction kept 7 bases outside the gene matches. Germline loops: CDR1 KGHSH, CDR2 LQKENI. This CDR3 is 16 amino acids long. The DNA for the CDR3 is TGTGCCAGCTCACCCGTCAGGGGGATGTCTAATGAAAAACTGTTTTTT. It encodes CASSPVRGMSNEKLFF. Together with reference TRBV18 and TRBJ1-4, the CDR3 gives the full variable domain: NAGVMQNPRHLVRRRGQEARLRCSPMKGHSHVYWYRQLPEEGLKFMVYLQKENIIDESGMPKERFSAEFPKEGPSILRIQQVVRGDSAAYFCASSPVRGMSNEKLFFGSGTQLSVL.